This TCR beta chain derives from a study of blood T cell repertoires in COVID-19 (dated by TCRdb to the early 2020s). At the level of the whole study: Samples covering the acute and convalescent phases of COVID-19 were provided by collaborators in the United States, Italy and Spain. The prospective study material was composed of cDNA or gDNA derived from T cells, B-cell-depleted T cells, or PBMCs. The dataset comprised deeply sampled blood TCRbeta repertoires from subjects exposed to, actively infected with, or recovered from COVID-19. The repertoires were made available in a free public database intended to serve as a resource for research on the immune response to SARS-CoV-2. The samples were drawn from two sources: the first 160 participants of the ongoing ImmuneRACE study, and 1,254 subjects contributed by 6 global collaborators. The sample metadata nearly always contained a de-identified subject ID, COVID-19 status, age in years and sex. Where available, HLA class I and class II types were obtained from metadata supplied by the sample provider rather than from assay-based typing. Overall study results and their limits: The quantity of clinical and demographic metadata differed by source and by participant and was supplied without curation.

Collaborating institutions collected whole blood in K2EDTA tubes following their own protocols. For TCRbeta analysis, collaborators shipped samples in one of three forms: frozen whole blood, isolated PBMCs, or DNA extracted from either of those sample types. On this clone: Its cognate antigen has yet to be identified. Base qualities are not recorded, but no much larger clone differs from it by a single base.

TCRbeta CDR3 regions were amplified from genomic DNA by means of the immunoSEQ Assay, a bias-controlled multiplex PCR. In the source study's methods: Nucleated cell counts per sample were estimated from amplification of reference gene primers within the assay. To quantify the absolute abundance of each unique TCRbeta CDR3 rearrangement, sequence reads were collapsed and filtered. For each sample, productive Simpson clonality was calculated as the square root of Simpson's diversity index over productive rearrangements. The clones in this table, taken by TCRdb from immuneACCESS, are in-frame only. Not every clone is retained; where verified, under half of the shortfall comes from an unresolved V gene, and the cause of the rest is unknown. V, J and clone size are those of that table, while D and trimming were read from the DNA. This sample has some 88,000 clones in its table, and 90% to 95% of those were observed once. The top ten constitute about 1.8% of the sample.

The CDR3 contains 13 residues, cysteine and phenylalanine counted. Here the CDR3 DNA is all that survives: 39 bases in frame from base 1. The CDR1 and CDR2 encoded by the germline V gene are SGHTA and FQGNSA. V was cut back by 2 bases and J by 1 base, leaving a gap of 5 bases between them. Here the chain combines TRBV7-2 and TRBJ1-1, with no confident D gene call. The source is a human donor with active COVID-19. The donor label of this sample is uncertain. Sequencing was performed on peripheral blood. The CDR3 region: CASSLIANTEAFF. Here is the DNA: TGTGCCAGCAGCTTAATAGCGAACACTGAAGCTTTCTTT.